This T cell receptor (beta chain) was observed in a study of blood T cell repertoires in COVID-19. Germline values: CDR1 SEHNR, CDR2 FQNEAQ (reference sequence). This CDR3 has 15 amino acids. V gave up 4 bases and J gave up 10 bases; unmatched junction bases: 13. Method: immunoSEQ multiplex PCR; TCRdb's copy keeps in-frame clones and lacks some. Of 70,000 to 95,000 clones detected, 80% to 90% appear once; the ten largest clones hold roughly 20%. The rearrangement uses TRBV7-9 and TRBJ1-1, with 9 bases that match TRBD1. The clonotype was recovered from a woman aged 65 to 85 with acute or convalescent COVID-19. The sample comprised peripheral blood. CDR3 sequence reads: CASSSLGQGGYGAFF. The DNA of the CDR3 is TGTGCCAGCAGCTCGCTGGGACAGGGAGGATATGGAGCTTTCTTT.